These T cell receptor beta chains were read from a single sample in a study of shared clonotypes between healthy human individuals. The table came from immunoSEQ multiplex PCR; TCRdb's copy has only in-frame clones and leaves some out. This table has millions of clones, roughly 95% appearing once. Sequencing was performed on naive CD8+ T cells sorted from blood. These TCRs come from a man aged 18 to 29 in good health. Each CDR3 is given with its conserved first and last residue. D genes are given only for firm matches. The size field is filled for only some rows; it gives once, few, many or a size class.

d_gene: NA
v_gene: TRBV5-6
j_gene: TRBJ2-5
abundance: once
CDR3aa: CASSMTVQETQYF
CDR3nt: TGTGCCAGCAGCATGACAGTCCAAGAGACCCAGTACTTC

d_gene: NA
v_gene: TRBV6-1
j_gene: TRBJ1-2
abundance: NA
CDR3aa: CASSEAVVLGGDGYTF
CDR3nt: TGTGCCAGCAGTGAAGCTGTAGTCCTTGGGGGCGACGGCTACACCTTC

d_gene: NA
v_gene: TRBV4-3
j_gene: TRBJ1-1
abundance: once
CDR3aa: CASSQDDMGILMNTEAFF
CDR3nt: TGCGCCAGCAGCCAAGACGACATGGGAATACTAATGAACACTGAAGCTTTCTTT

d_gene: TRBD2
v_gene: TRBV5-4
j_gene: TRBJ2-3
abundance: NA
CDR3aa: CASSFAGGPNTQYF
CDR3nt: TGTGCCAGCAGCTTCGCGGGAGGGCCAAATACGCAGTATTTT

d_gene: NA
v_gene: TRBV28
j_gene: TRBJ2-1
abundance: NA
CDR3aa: CASSLSSPHNEQFF
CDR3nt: TGTGCCAGCAGTTTGTCTAGTCCCCACAATGAGCAGTTCTTC

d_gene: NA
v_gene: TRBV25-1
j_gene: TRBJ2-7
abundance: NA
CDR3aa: CASSEEASSYEQYF
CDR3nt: TGTGCCAGCAGTGAGGAGGCCAGCTCCTACGAGCAGTACTTC

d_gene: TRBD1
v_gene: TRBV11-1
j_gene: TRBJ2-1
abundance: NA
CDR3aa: CASSIGQGRDEQFF
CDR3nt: TGTGCCAGCAGCATAGGACAGGGGAGGGATGAGCAGTTCTTC

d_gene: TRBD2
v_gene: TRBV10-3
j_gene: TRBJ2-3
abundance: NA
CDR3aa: CAIMGRLAGGTDTQYF
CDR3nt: TGTGCCATCATGGGTCGACTAGCGGGCGGCACAGATACGCAGTATTTT

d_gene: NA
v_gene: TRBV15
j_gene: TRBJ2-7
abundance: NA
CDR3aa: CATSRDHDSEQYF
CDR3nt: TGTGCCACCAGCAGAGATCACGACAGTGAGCAGTACTTC

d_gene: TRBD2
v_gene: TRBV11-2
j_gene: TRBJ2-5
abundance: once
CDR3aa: CASSFTSGGAETQYF
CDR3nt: TGTGCCAGCAGCTTCACTAGCGGGGGGGCAGAGACCCAGTACTTC

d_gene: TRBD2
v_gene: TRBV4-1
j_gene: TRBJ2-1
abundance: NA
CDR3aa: CASSRRLAVLFDEQFF
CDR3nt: TGCGCCAGCAGCCGAAGACTAGCGGTACTATTCGATGAGCAGTTCTTC

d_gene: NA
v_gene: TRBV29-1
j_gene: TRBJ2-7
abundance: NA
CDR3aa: CSVARGGGYEQYF
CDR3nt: TGCAGCGTTGCTAGGGGCGGCGGCTACGAGCAGTACTTC

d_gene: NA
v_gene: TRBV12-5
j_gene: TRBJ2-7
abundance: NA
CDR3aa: CASGFGPYEQYF
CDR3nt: TGTGCTAGTGGTTTTGGGCCCTACGAGCAGTACTTC

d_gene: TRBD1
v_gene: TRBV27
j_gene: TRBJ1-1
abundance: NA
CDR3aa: CASRQISGTGNTEAFF
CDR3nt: TGTGCCAGCAGGCAAATTTCCGGGACAGGGAACACTGAAGCTTTCTTT

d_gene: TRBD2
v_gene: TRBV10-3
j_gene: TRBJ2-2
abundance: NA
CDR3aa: CAISEVQGTSGSPGELFF
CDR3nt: TGTGCCATCAGTGAAGTGCAGGGGACTAGCGGGAGTCCCGGGGAGCTGTTTTTT

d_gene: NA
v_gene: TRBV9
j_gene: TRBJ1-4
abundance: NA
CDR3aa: CASSVGGNEKLFF
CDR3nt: TGTGCCAGCAGCGTAGGGGGGAATGAAAAACTGTTTTTT

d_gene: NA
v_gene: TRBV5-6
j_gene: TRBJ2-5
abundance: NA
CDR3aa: CASSLEQRTQETQYF
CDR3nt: TGTGCCAGCAGCTTGGAACAGCGAACCCAAGAGACCCAGTACTTC

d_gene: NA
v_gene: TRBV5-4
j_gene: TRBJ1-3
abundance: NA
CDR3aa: CASSLGGNTIYF
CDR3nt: TGTGCCAGCAGCTTGGGCGGAAACACCATATATTTT

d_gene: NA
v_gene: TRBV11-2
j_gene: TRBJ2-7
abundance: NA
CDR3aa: CASSLVQGREYEQYF
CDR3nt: TGTGCCAGCAGCTTAGTGCAGGGCAGGGAGTACGAGCAGTACTTC

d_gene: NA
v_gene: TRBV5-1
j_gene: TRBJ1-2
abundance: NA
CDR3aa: CASSLGVGFNYGYTF
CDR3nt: TGCGCCAGCAGCCTTGGGGTAGGGTTTAACTATGGCTACACCTTC

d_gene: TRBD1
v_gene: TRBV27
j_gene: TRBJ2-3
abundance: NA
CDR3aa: CASSSRQGTRTDTQYF
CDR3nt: TGTGCCAGCAGTTCCCGACAGGGGACACGCACAGATACGCAGTATTTT

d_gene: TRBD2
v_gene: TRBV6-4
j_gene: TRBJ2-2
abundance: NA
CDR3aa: CASSPIAGDFTGELFF
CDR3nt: TGTGCCAGCAGTCCAATAGCGGGAGATTTCACCGGGGAGCTGTTTTTT

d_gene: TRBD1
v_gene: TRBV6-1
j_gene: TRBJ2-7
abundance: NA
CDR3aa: CASSEWGTGGYEQYF
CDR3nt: TGTGCCAGCAGTGAATGGGGGACAGGGGGCTACGAGCAGTACTTC

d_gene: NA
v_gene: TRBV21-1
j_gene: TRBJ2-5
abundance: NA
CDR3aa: CASSNPEAMREETQYF
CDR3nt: TGTGCCAGCAGCAACCCAGAGGCCATGAGGGAAGAGACCCAGTACTTC

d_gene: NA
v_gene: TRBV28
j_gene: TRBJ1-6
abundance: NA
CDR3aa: CASSITLGGSSYNSPLHF
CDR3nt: TGTGCCAGCAGTATAACCCTGGGGGGAAGCTCCTATAATTCACCCCTCCACTTT

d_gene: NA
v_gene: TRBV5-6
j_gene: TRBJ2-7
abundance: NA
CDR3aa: CASSLKGAYEQYF
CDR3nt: TGTGCCAGCAGCTTGAAGGGGGCCTACGAGCAGTACTTC

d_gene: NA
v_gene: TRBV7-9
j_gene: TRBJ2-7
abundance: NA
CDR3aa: CASSSQDRSSYEQYF
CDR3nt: TGTGCCAGCAGCTCCCAAGACAGGAGCTCCTACGAGCAGTACTTC

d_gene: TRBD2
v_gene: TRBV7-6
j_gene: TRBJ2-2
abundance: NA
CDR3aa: CASSPLAGGSTGELFF
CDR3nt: TGTGCCAGCAGCCCGCTAGCGGGGGGATCGACCGGGGAGCTGTTTTTT

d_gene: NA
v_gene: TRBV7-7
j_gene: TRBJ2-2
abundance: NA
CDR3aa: CASSSESRDITGELFF
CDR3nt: TGTGCTAGCAGCTCGGAGTCCCGGGACATTACCGGGGAGCTGTTTTTT

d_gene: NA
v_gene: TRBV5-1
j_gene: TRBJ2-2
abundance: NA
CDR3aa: CAIADRYTGELFF
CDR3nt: TGCGCCATAGCCGACAGATACACCGGGGAGCTGTTTTTT